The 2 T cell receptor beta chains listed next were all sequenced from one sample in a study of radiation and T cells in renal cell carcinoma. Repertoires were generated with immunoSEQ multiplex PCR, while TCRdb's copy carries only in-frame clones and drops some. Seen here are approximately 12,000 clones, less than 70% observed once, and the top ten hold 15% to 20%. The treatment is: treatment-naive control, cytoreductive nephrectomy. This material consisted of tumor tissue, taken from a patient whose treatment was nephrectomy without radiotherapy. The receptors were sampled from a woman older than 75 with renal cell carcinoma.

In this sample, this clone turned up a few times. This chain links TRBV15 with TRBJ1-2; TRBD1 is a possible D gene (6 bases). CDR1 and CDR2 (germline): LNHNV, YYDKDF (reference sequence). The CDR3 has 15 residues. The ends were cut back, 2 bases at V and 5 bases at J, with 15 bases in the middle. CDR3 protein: CATSRFGGRVYGYTF. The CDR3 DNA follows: TGTGCCACCAGCAGATTTGGGGGCAGGGTTTATGGCTACACCTTC.

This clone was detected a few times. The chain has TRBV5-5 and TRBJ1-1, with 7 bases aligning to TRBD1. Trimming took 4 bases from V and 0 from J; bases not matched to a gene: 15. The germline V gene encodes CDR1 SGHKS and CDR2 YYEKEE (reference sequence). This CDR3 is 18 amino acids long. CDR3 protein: CASSVLGDRASLNTEAFF. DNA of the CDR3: TGTGCCAGCAGCGTCCTAGGCGACAGGGCTAGCTTGAACACTGAAGCTTTCTTT.